This passage covers 15 T cell receptor beta chains from one sample sequenced in a study of neurological immune-mediated disorders. Time point described: technical triplicate 3. TCRdb itself ran the 5' RACE reads through MiXCR, one entry per CDR3 protein. The sample lists about 30,000 distinct CDR3 sequences; about a sixth were seen once. Sequencing was carried out using CD4+ T cells from blood. The receptors derive from a female donor with HTLV-1-associated myelopathy (HAM/TSP).

This clonotype was recorded many times. This chain connects TRBV7-3 to TRBJ2-6, with no clear D. The CDR3 consists of 13 residues. Germline V gives CDR1 SGHTA, CDR2 FQGTGA. V dropped 6 bases and J dropped 0 bases, with 3 bases sitting between them. In nucleotides, the CDR3 is TGTGCCAGCAGTTTCTCTGGGGCCAACGTCCTGACTTTC. This gives the protein CASSFSGANVLTF.

This clonotype was counted only a few times. The genes are TRBV5-6 and TRBJ1-6; 7 bases fit TRBD1. Unmatched junction bases numbered 5, after V lost 4 bases and J lost 10 bases. The CDR3 runs to 13 residues. Germline values: CDR1 SGHDT, CDR2 YYEEEE. CDR3 residues: CASSQGVWSPLHF. For the CDR3, the DNA is TGTGCCAGCAGCCAGGGGGTTTGGTCACCCCTCCACTTT.

The chain joins TRBV2 to TRBJ2-7; possible D gene TRBD1, 6 bases. The germline V gene has CDR1 SNHLY and CDR2 FYNNEI. This CDR3 comprises 15 residues. V was trimmed by 6 bases and J by 0 bases, leaving 15 bases between them. CDR3 region: CASRARQVSSYEQYF. The CDR3 region has the DNA TGTGCCAGCAGGGCCCGACAGGTCAGCTCCTACGAGCAGTACTTC. Full variable domain (missing parts from reference TRBV2 and TRBJ2-7): EPEVTQTPSHQVTQMGQEVILRCVPISNHLYFYWYRQILGQKVEFLVSFYNNEISEKSEIFDDQFSVERPDGSNFTLKIRSTKLEDSAMYFCASRARQVSSYEQYFGPGTRLTVT.

In its sample, this clonotype was seen many times. The rearrangement links TRBV3-1 to TRBJ2-1, with 12 bases matching TRBD2. V was clipped by 4 bases and J by 7 bases; unmatched bases: 5. CDR3 length equals 15 residues. Germline V gene sequence: CDR1 LGHDT, CDR2 YNNKEL (reference sequence). The CDR3 loop reads CASSPGLAGSNEQFF. CDR3 DNA: TGTGCCAGCAGCCCCGGACTAGCGGGATCGAATGAGCAGTTCTTC.

This clonotype occurred many times. This chain connects TRBV5-6 to TRBJ2-1; 8 nucleotides match TRBD2. The trim removed 1 base at V and 1 base at J, leaving 7 bases unmatched. The CDR3 is made up of 17 amino acids. The germline V gene has CDR1 SGHDT and CDR2 YYEEEE. CDR3: CASSLRGGGRSYNEQFF. The CDR3 bases are TGTGCCAGCAGCTTGCGGGGGGGGGGACGTTCCTACAATGAGCAGTTCTTC.

This clonotype was picked up many times. The chain employs TRBV7-2 and TRBJ1-4; TRBD1 is a possible D gene (6 bases). Germline lookup yields CDR1 SGHTA and CDR2 FQGNSA. The length of the CDR3 is 14 residues. The V end lost 3 bases, the J end lost 5 bases, and 10 bases lay between the germline ends. CDR3 amino acids: CASSLEGGNEKLFF. CDR3 sequence (DNA): TGTGCCAGCAGCTTGGAAGGGGGGAATGAAAAACTGTTTTTT.

This clonotype rates as medium-sized. This chain's CDR3 is CASSLTRQEVTGELFF. Here the CDR3 DNA reads TGTGCCAGCAGCTTAACCCGACAGGAAGTCACCGGGGAGCTGTTTTTT. The genes are TRBV7-3 and TRBJ2-2; tentatively, D is TRBD1 (6 bases). V was pared by 0 bases and J by 4 bases, with 12 bases between. Germline-derived CDR1 and CDR2 are SGHTA and FQGTGA. The CDR3 contains 16 residues.

This clonotype was counted many times. This sequence joins TRBV5-1 and TRBJ2-2; D is possibly TRBD1 (6 bases). CDR1 and CDR2 from the germline V gene are SGHRS and YFSETQ. V was trimmed by 3 bases and J by 6 bases, leaving 15 bases between them. The CDR3 length is 15 residues. CDR3: CASSSTGNKAGELFF. The CDR3 DNA sequence: TGCGCCAGCAGCTCTACAGGGAATAAAGCCGGGGAGCTGTTTTTT. Full variable domain (rest looked up from reference TRBV5-1 and TRBJ2-2): KAGVTQTPRYLIKTRGQQVTLSCSPISGHRSVSWYQQTPGQGLQFLFEYFSETQRNKGNFPGRFSGRQFSNSRSEMNVSTLELGDSALYLCASSSTGNKAGELFFGEGSRLTVL.

The sample holds many counts of this clonotype. J is TRBJ2-5 and V is TRBV20-1; D unclear. Germline V gene sequence: CDR1 DFQATT, CDR2 SNEGSKA (reference sequence). This CDR3 has 13 amino acids. V was clipped by 0 bases and J by 5 bases, with 10 bases between them. The CDR3 region is CSARDPSRETQYF. CDR3 in DNA: TGCAGTGCTAGAGACCCTAGTAGGGAGACCCAGTACTTC.

This clonotype was counted many times. J is TRBJ1-1 and V is TRBV7-3; D may be TRBD1 (6 bases). The CDR3 has 13 residues. CDR1 is SGHTA and CDR2 is FQGTGA in the germline V gene. V lost 5 bases and J 1 base, leaving 8 bases between the germline ends. As DNA, the CDR3 is TGTGCCAGCAGCCAGGGGCCGAACACTGAAGCTTTCTTT. This codes for CASSQGPNTEAFF.

This clonotype was seen at least ten times. The J gene is TRBJ1-2, the V gene TRBV7-3; 7 nucleotides match TRBD1. Trimming removed 5 bases from V and 6 bases from J; junction bases left unmatched: 12. The CDR3 has 15 amino acids. Germline lookup yields CDR1 SGHTA and CDR2 FQGTGA. This CDR3 reads CASSERQGPLNGYTF. The CDR3 region has the DNA TGTGCCAGCAGCGAAAGACAGGGTCCCCTTAATGGCTACACCTTC.

The chain links TRBV7-9 to TRBJ2-1; TRBD2 matches 13 bases. The trim removed 5 bases at V and 6 bases at J, leaving 4 bases unmatched. Looked up from germline, CDR1 is SEHNR and CDR2 is FQNEAQ (reference sequence). The CDR3 consists of 15 residues. CDR3 loop: CASSTGTSGTNEQFF. In nucleotides, the CDR3 is TGTGCCAGCAGCACCGGGACTAGCGGGACCAATGAGCAGTTCTTC.

Details on this clonotype: This likely comes from a read error, as the CDR3 has no conserved phenylalanine or tryptophan at its end. The DNA is omitted, as the CDR3 cannot be located on it reliably, and the CDR3 follows TCRdb's listing. CDR3 region: CASSLGGTGGTEDFL. J is TRBJ1-1 and V is TRBV5-1; TRBD1 reflects the table's D call only, with no check against the DNA. The CDR3 contains 15 residues when both ends are counted. Germline-derived CDR1 and CDR2 are SGHRS and YFSETQ.

By share, this clonotype counts as medium-sized. In nucleotides, the CDR3 is TGTGCCAGCAGTTTAGGTCTAGCGGGGGGCCCAGATACGCAGTATTTT. Translated: CASSLGLAGGPDTQYF. The rearrangement links TRBV28 to TRBJ2-3; 11 positions match TRBD2. Germline trimming cut 2 bases from V and 4 bases from J; bases unmatched to any gene: 5. Looked up from germline, CDR1 is MDHEN and CDR2 is SYDVKM. The CDR3 is 16 residues long.

In its sample, this clonotype was seen many times. The chain carries TRBV20-1 and TRBJ2-1; 12 bases are shared with TRBD2. The V gene's germline CDR1 is DFQATT and CDR2 SNEGSKA (reference sequence). Trimming removed 1 base from V and 9 bases from J; junction bases left unmatched: 7. This CDR3 spans 15 amino acids. CDR3 nucleotide sequence: TGCAGTGCTAGAGTCCTAGCGGGAGGGATCGGTGAGCAGTTCTTC. This sequence encodes CSARVLAGGIGEQFF.